The 4 T cell receptor beta chains below come from one sample, sequenced in a study of blood T cell repertoires in COVID-19. Profiled with immunoSEQ multiplex PCR; TCRdb holds only in-frame clones, not every one. The data contain about 190,000 clones, 88% of them seen just once; the ten biggest clones take up around 4.8%. The sequenced sample consisted of peripheral blood. The receptors shown here come from a human donor in a cohort sampled during active COVID-19.

The chain is built from TRBV5-1 and TRBJ1-1; 7 nucleotides agree with TRBD1. The germline V gene has CDR1 SGHRS and CDR2 YFSETQ. Unmatched junction bases numbered 11, after V lost 4 bases and J lost 11 bases. The CDR3 runs 13 residues. CDR3 amino acids: CASSPPGQTRAFF. In DNA, the CDR3 is TGCGCCAGCAGCCCTCCGGGACAGACGAGGGCTTTCTTT.

The chain is built from TRBV18 and TRBJ1-6; 12 positions match TRBD1. Germline assignment: CDR1 KGHSH and CDR2 LQKENI. This CDR3 region has 16 residues. The trim removed 3 bases at V and 4 bases at J, leaving 1 base unmatched. CDR3 nucleotide sequence: TGTGCCAGCTCACCGGGACAGGGGGCGTATAATTCACCCCTCCACTTT. Amino acid sequence: CASSPGQGAYNSPLHF.

The V gene is TRBV19, the J gene TRBJ1-2; 7 bases map to TRBD1. The V gene's germline CDR1 is LNHDA and CDR2 SQIVND (reference sequence). The V and J ends lost 3 bases and 5 bases, in that order; junction bases with no gene match: 15. This CDR3 comprises 17 residues. CDR3 sequence (DNA): TGTGCCAGTAGTATCGGCCGACGACAGGGTCAGGCTTATGGCTACACCTTC. Protein sequence: CASSIGRRQGQAYGYTF.

The chain has TRBV28 and TRBJ1-5; D unresolved. The V and J ends lost 1 base and 5 bases respectively, with 30 bases between them. Germline lookup yields CDR1 MDHEN and CDR2 SYDVKM. This CDR3 region has 21 residues. Here the CDR3 reads CASSLFSPKTWSHQDYQPQHF. In DNA form, the CDR3 reads TGTGCCAGCAGTTTATTTTCCCCAAAAACGTGGTCGCACCAGGATTATCAGCCCCAGCATTTT. Supplemented by reference TRBV28 and TRBJ1-5, the full variable domain reads DVKVTQSSRYLVKRTGEKVFLECVQDMDHENMFWYRQDPGLGLRLIYFSYDVKMKEKGDIPEGYSVSREKKERFSLILESASTNQTSMYLCASSLFSPKTWSHQDYQPQHFGDGTRLSIL.